This T cell receptor beta chain was captured by sequencing in a study of T cells in Graves' hyperthyroidism and ophthalmopathy (dated by TCRdb to the late 2010s). The study in broad terms: Peripheral blood was sampled at the time of initial diagnosis, prior to any treatment. A discovery cohort of about 96 patients, roughly 40 with Graves' ophthalmopathy and 57 with stable Graves' hyperthyroidism, was used to find distinguishing TCR V-J signatures. The 100 discovery patients were randomly divided into training and test sets at a 7:3 ratio. Prospective prediction of ophthalmopathy was tested in an independent validation cohort consisting of 18 to 20 hyperthyroidism patients and approximately 16 patients who later progressed to ophthalmopathy. The study also compared thyroid tissue and blood T-cell repertoires from several Graves' hyperthyroidism patients. The paper reports TCR Vbeta CDR3 sequencing of some 140 peripheral blood samples: 40 to 45 ophthalmopathy, fewer than 80 hyperthyroidism and some 17 progressor patients. After blood sampling, hyperthyroidism patients were treated with methimazole at a starting dose of 30 mg daily, and ophthalmopathy patients were treated with high-dose intravenous methylprednisolone. General findings and caveats noted by the study authors: Blood samples also contained most of the expanded thyroid clonotypes (frequency above 0.001), which suggests that blood repertoires may reflect thyroid immune responses. Sample size was not statistically predetermined, and blinding of investigators to group allocation was not performed. In cross-validation, a model built on a 13 V-J signature told ophthalmopathy apart from stable hyperthyroidism with approximately 90% sensitivity and around 81% specificity, and in testing the same model reached 80%/75%. In validation, progression to ophthalmopathy was predicted by the model with 70% to 71% sensitivity and nearly 75% specificity, a median of about 6.4 months before onset.

The cysteine opens and the phenylalanine closes a CDR3 of 14 amino acids. Only the CDR3 DNA stays, 42 bases, in frame from base 1. V and J lose 6 bases and 6 bases, and a span of 17 bases separates them. The CDR1 and CDR2 encoded by the germline V gene are MDHEN and SYDVKM. Hyperthyroidism patients were newly diagnosed, had a disease duration of under 2 months, and were aged 18 to 65 years. Exclusion was applied to patients with uncontrolled infections, other autoimmune diseases, pregnancy or lactation. Diagnoses relied on clinical symptoms, serum thyroxine and TRAb, thyroid ultrasound and orbital computed tomography. Blood from progressor patients was drawn when they were first diagnosed with hyperthyroidism, before any ophthalmopathy symptoms appeared. Ficoll-Paque density gradient centrifugation was used to isolate PBMCs from around 9.1 ml of fresh peripheral blood. Patients classed as progressors first received a Graves' hyperthyroidism diagnosis and then went on to develop ophthalmopathy during follow-up. Trizol reagent was used to extract total RNA, and RNA quality was then checked on an Agilent 2100 Bioanalyzer.

Amplification of TCR beta CDR3 regions was carried out from RNA transcripts. For the first round of RT-PCR on the TCR CDR3, the HTBI primer set was used together with the Qiagen OneStep RT-PCR kit. The libraries were constructed in a second round of multiplex PCR and then size-selected and purified. Paired-end sequencing of the libraries was performed with 100 bp reads on an Illumina HiSeq2000. As for how the authors treated the data: SOAPnuke was used to process the raw data, removing reads that contained adapters or uncalled bases, had a mean Phred below 15, or lacked an exact match to the constant primer or identifier. High-quality paired reads were merged with COPE v1.2.5, and unique nucleotide sequences were defined as clonotypes. MiTCR v1.1 was used to align the clonotypes against IMGT TRBV, TRBD and TRBJ reference segments. The analysis was restricted to V-J combinations with a frequency above 0.0001, which together covered 99% to 99.2% of the repertoires. The TCS score was defined as F50 (clonal expansion) divided by E x V (chaos), with BLOSUM62-based TCRdist calculated between CDR3 peptides within each V-J. Welch's t-statistics and random forest reduced around 510 V-J features to roughly 13, which were used in a naive Bayes classifier (R e1071). TCRdb applied fastp at Q25 and MiXCR to the public reads, then kept only in-frame beta chains. CDR3 protein sequences are deduplicated, and each keeps its most common genes and DNA. These V and J calls are TCRdb output, not the study's own analysis. This sample comprises 250,000 or so distinct CDR3 sequences, more than 12% of them detected only once. The ten most abundant clones make up approximately 12% of the sample.

On this clonotype: Which antigen it targets is not known. Base qualities are not at hand, and no much larger clone is one base apart.

The sample comprised blood. This TCR was recovered from a woman between 40 and 55 years old with Graves' hyperthyroidism that later progressed to Graves' ophthalmopathy. The sequence links TRBV28 to TRBJ1-2; no confident D gene assignment can be made. The nucleotide sequence reads as follows: TGTGCCAGCAGGAGGGTGGCAGGACGTGATGGCTACACCTTC. It translates to CASRRVAGRDGYTF.